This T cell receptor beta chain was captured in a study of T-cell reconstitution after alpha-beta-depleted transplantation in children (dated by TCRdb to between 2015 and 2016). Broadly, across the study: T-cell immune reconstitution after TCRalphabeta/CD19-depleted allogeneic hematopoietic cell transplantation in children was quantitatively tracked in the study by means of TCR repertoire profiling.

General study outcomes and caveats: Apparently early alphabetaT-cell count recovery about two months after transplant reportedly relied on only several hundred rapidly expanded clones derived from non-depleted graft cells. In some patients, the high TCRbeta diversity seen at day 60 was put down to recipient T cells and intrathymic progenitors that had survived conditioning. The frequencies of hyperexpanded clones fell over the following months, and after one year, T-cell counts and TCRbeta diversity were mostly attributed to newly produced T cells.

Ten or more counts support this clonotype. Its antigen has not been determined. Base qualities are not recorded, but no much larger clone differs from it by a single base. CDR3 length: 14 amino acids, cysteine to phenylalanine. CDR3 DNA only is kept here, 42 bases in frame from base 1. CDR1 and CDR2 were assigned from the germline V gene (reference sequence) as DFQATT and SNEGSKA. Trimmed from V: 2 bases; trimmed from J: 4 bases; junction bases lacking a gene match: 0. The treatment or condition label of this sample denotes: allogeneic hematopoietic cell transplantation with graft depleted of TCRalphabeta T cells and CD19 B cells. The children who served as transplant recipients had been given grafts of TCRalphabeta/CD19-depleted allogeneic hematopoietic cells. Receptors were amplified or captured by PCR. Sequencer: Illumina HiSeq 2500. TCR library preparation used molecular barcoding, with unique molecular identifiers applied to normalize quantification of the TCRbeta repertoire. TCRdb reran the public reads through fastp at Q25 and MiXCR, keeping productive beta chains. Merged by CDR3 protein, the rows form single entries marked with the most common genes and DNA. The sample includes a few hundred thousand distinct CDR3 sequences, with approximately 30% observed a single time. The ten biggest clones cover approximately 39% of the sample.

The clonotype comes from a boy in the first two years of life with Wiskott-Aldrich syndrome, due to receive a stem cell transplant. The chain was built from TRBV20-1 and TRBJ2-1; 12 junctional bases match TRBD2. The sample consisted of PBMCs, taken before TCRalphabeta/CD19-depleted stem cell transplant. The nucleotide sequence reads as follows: TGCAGTGCTAGACTAGCGGGAGGGTACAATGAGCAGTTCTTC. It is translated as CSARLAGGYNEQFF.